This T cell receptor beta chain was recovered during a study of T cell responses to AZD1222 COVID-19 vaccine. V shed 4 bases, J shed 7 bases, and the junction held 6 bases outside the gene matches. Germline loops: CDR1 SNHLY, CDR2 FYNNEI. The CDR3 has 16 residues. Note on this clone: Its specificity is unknown.

This table comes from immunoSEQ multiplex PCR, and its TCRdb copy is limited to in-frame clones, with some not included. Of 150,000 or so clones in the sample, roughly nine tenths were seen once. The study's findings and limits: White British people made up most donors, females outnumbered males, and clonal diversity was possibly underestimated. CD4 TCRs associated with vaccination spanned spike, dominating at 160-218 and 743-854.

The specimen was peripheral blood, collected after recovery from COVID-19. The chain recombines TRBV2 with TRBJ2-1; 14 nucleotides match TRBD2. This clonotype was sampled from an adult who had recovered from COVID-19. The CDR3 bases are TGTGCCAGCAGTGCTCGAGGGACTAGCGGGAGAAATGAGCAGTTCTTC. Its protein product is CASSARGTSGRNEQFF.